A selection of T cell receptor beta chains follows, all from one sample in a study of cytomegalovirus exposure and HLA in healthy donors. Profiled with immunoSEQ multiplex PCR; TCRdb holds only in-frame clones, not every one. The data show some 130,000 clones, 70% to 80% seen once. Specimen: PBMCs. Receptors were obtained from a woman aged 60 to 75 in good health and CMV-seronegative. Both conserved end residues are part of each CDR3. Each record gives: V gene, CDR3 length, D gene, clone size, J gene, CDR3 protein, CDR3 DNA. D genes are given only for firm matches. Only some rows state a clone size, as once, few, many or a class for expanded clones.

>TRBV28|17|TRBD2|NA|TRBJ2-3
CASSSPRLAGSTDTQYF
TGTGCCAGCAGTTCCCCTCGACTAGCGGGAAGCACAGATACGCAGTATTTT
>TRBV27|14|NA|NA|TRBJ2-2
CASRRAGDTGELFF
TGTGCCAGCCGTAGGGCAGGGGACACCGGGGAGCTGTTTTTT
>TRBV18|15|NA|NA|TRBJ1-4
CASSPITGQSWKLFF
TGTGCCAGCTCACCAATAACAGGACAGTCTTGGAAACTGTTTTTT
>TRBV5-1|15|NA|NA|TRBJ2-1
CASSLAGAVSYEQFF
TGCGCCAGCAGCTTGGCGGGAGCAGTTTCGTATGAGCAGTTCTTC
>TRBV6-5|14|TRBD1|few|TRBJ2-7
CASSLLGQAYEQYF
TGTGCCAGCAGTCTCCTTGGACAGGCCTACGAGCAGTACTTC
>TRBV5-1|21|TRBD2|NA|TRBJ2-3
CASSPRQIAGVRASSTDTQYF
TGCGCCAGCAGCCCGCGACAGATAGCGGGGGTCAGAGCCTCTAGCACAGATACGCAGTATTTT
>TRBV5-1|15|NA|NA|TRBJ2-7
CASSLAPGITYEQYF
TGCGCCAGCAGCTTGGCTCCAGGGATCACCTACGAGCAGTACTTC
>TRBV5-4|17|NA|NA|TRBJ2-7
CASSLSHRGTYSYEQYF
TGTGCCAGCAGCTTGAGTCATCGGGGGACCTACTCCTACGAGCAGTACTTC
>TRBV13|14|TRBD1|NA|TRBJ2-7
CASSFNRGLYEQYF
TGTGCCAGCAGCTTTAACAGGGGGCTCTACGAGCAGTACTTC
>TRBV5-1|19|TRBD2|NA|TRBJ2-2
CASSLEDFRRGATTGELFF
TGCGCCAGCAGCTTAGAGGATTTTCGGCGGGGGGCCACAACCGGGGAGCTGTTTTTT
>TRBV7-2|17|NA|NA|TRBJ2-1
CASSRPRAQAGYNEQFF
TGTGCCAGCAGCCGCCCCAGGGCACAAGCGGGCTACAATGAGCAGTTCTTC
>TRBV7-9|15|TRBD1|NA|TRBJ1-1
CASSPPGTGGTEAFF
TGTGCCAGCAGCCCGCCCGGGACAGGGGGAACTGAAGCTTTCTTT
>TRBV20-1|11|NA|NA|TRBJ2-7
CSGSGRYEQYF
TGCAGTGGATCGGGGAGATACGAGCAGTACTTC
>TRBV6-1|14|TRBD2|NA|TRBJ2-5
CASSRTSGVETQYF
TGTGCCAGCAGTCGAACTAGCGGGGTGGAGACCCAGTACTTC
>TRBV5-1|21|NA|NA|TRBJ1-3
CASSSSGSPTSPGRSGNTIYF
TGCGCCAGCAGCTCGTCCGGGTCTCCTACATCGCCAGGGCGCTCTGGAAACACCATATATTTT
>TRBV5-4|14|TRBD1|NA|TRBJ2-7
CASRNRGSAYEQYF
TGTGCCAGCAGGAACAGGGGGAGTGCCTACGAGCAGTACTTC
>TRBV6-5|15|NA|NA|TRBJ1-1
CASSYLYGVGTEAFF
TGTGCCAGCAGTTATTTGTACGGGGTGGGTACTGAAGCTTTCTTT
>TRBV9|13|NA|NA|TRBJ2-7
CASSVELGYEQYF
TGTGCCAGCAGCGTAGAATTGGGCTACGAGCAGTACTTC
>TRBV7-3|20|NA|NA|TRBJ2-1
CASSLSPPGGGRFRYNEQFF
TGTGCCAGCAGCTTAAGCCCCCCCGGAGGAGGCAGATTCCGATACAATGAGCAGTTCTTC
>TRBV7-2|15|TRBD2|NA|TRBJ2-7
CASSPRVAGVYEQYF
TGTGCCAGCAGCCCCCGGGTAGCGGGGGTCTACGAGCAGTACTTC
>TRBV5-1|16|NA|NA|TRBJ1-1
CASSLGPPGLNTEAFF
TGCGCCAGCAGCTTGGGGCCGCCGGGTTTGAACACTGAAGCTTTCTTT
>TRBV9|14|TRBD2|NA|TRBJ2-5
CASSVAGTTQTQYF
TGTGCCAGCAGCGTGGCCGGGACTACCCAGACCCAGTACTTC
>TRBV11-3|16|TRBD2|NA|TRBJ2-2
CASSYGLAGGTGELFF
TGTGCCAGCAGCTACGGACTAGCGGGAGGGACCGGGGAGCTGTTTTTT
>TRBV5-1|15|TRBD1|few|TRBJ2-7
CASSLSGTGAYEQYF
TGCGCCAGCAGCTTGTCCGGGACAGGGGCCTACGAGCAGTACTTC
>TRBV27|16|NA|NA|TRBJ2-1
CASSPGPGRGYNEQFF
TGTGCCAGCAGTCCAGGCCCTGGACGGGGCTACAATGAGCAGTTCTTC
>TRBV4-1|14|TRBD2|NA|TRBJ2-2
CASSPTSGYAELFF
TGCGCCAGCAGCCCGACTAGCGGTTATGCGGAGCTGTTTTTT
>TRBV28|15|NA|NA|TRBJ1-2
CASSLGGGRAYGYTF
TGTGCCAGCAGTTTAGGCGGGGGCCGGGCCTATGGCTACACCTTC
>TRBV20-1|11|TRBD1|few|TRBJ1-2
CSAATGVGYTF
TGCAGTGCTGCGACAGGGGTTGGCTACACCTTC
>TRBV30|13|NA|NA|TRBJ1-4
CAWSVSQSQKLFF
TGTGCCTGGAGTGTAAGTCAAAGCCAAAAACTGTTTTTT
>TRBV18|16|TRBD1|NA|TRBJ1-1
CASSPSGTGGWTEAFF
TGTGCCAGCTCACCTTCCGGGACAGGGGGCTGGACTGAAGCTTTCTTT
>TRBV7-9|17|TRBD1|NA|TRBJ1-2
CASSTRDRVHHFRGYTF
TGTGCCAGCAGCACCCGGGACAGGGTCCACCACTTCCGTGGCTACACCTTC
>TRBV30|14|TRBD2|NA|TRBJ2-5
CAWRLIAGRETQYF
TGTGCCTGGAGATTGATAGCGGGACGGGAGACCCAGTACTTC
>TRBV5-6|14|TRBD1|NA|TRBJ2-2
CASSWDRGSGELFF
TGTGCCAGCAGCTGGGACAGAGGGTCCGGGGAGCTGTTTTTT